Listed below are T cell receptor beta chains from one sample, sequenced in a study of cytomegalovirus exposure and HLA in healthy donors. Produced via immunoSEQ multiplex PCR; TCRdb's table is partial and in-frame only. The sample holds a few hundred thousand clones, about nine tenths seen once. The sequenced material came from PBMCs. These TCRs come from a woman aged 18-29 years in good health and CMV-seronegative. CDR3s include the opening cysteine and the closing phenylalanine or tryptophan. The D gene is left open where the match is weak. Not every row has a clone size; where given, it reads once, few, many or a size class.

>TRBJ1-5|.|TRBV6-1|.
TGTGCCAGCCGATATTTCGAACAGGACAATCAGCCCCAGCATTTT
CASRYFEQDNQPQHF
>TRBJ2-3|TRBD2|TRBV5-4|.
TGTGCCAGCAGCTTGGCTAGCGGGGGGGTAATAGATACGCAGTATTTT
CASSLASGGVIDTQYF
>TRBJ1-3|TRBD1|TRBV9|.
TGTGCCAGCGGACAGGGGGTAAGCTCTGGAAACACCATATATTTT
CASGQGVSSGNTIYF
>TRBJ2-7|.|TRBV30|.
TGTGCCTGGAGTGTAGTCGGTTACGAGCAGTACTTC
CAWSVVGYEQYF
>TRBJ1-1|.|TRBV30|.
TGTGCCTGGAGTTATCTACCAGGGTTTGACACTGAAGCTTTCTTT
CAWSYLPGFDTEAFF
>TRBJ1-4|.|TRBV15|.
TGTGCCACCAGCAGAGACAGGGGATGGGAAAAACTGTTTTTT
CATSRDRGWEKLFF
>TRBJ2-3|TRBD2|TRBV9|.
TGTGCCCTACGACGGGTAGCGGGAGGCACAGATACGCAGTATTTT
CALRRVAGGTDTQYF
>TRBJ1-2|.|TRBV7-8|.
TGTGCCAGCAGCCAGGACCGGGGCTATGGCTACACCTTC
CASSQDRGYGYTF
>TRBJ1-1|.|TRBV19|.
TGTGCCAGTCAAAGGCAGGGGAATGCCGAAGCTTTCTTT
CASQRQGNAEAFF
>TRBJ2-5|.|TRBV7-3|.
TGTGCCAGCAGCCGCGGCCCCCAAGAGACCCAGTACTTC
CASSRGPQETQYF
>TRBJ1-4|.|TRBV4-2|.
TGTGCCAGCAGCCAAGATGGTAGCGGCGGGGCCCGAGAAAAACTGTTTTTT
CASSQDGSGGAREKLFF
>TRBJ1-2|.|TRBV5-1|.
TGCGCCAGCAGCTTAAGCGGGACCCCGGAAGATACCTTC
CASSLSGTPEDTF
>TRBJ2-7|.|TRBV28|few
TGTGCCAGCACGACCCAGGGGTTATACGAGCAGTACTTC
CASTTQGLYEQYF
>TRBJ2-3|TRBD2|TRBV18|.
TGTGCCAGCTCAGGACCAGTAGCGGGGAGTTCTAGCACAGATACGCAGTATTTT
CASSGPVAGSSSTDTQYF
>TRBJ1-2|TRBD1|TRBV28|.
TGTGCCAGCAGTTTAACAGGGGGCGCATATGGCTACACCTTC
CASSLTGGAYGYTF
>TRBJ1-4|.|TRBV6-6|.
TGTGCCAGCGCCCCGCAGGGTCCCAATGAAAAACTGTTTTTT
CASAPQGPNEKLFF
>TRBJ2-2|.|TRBV29-1|.
TGCAGCGTTGACCAAAACACCGGGGAGCTGTTTTTT
CSVDQNTGELFF
>TRBJ2-7|TRBD1|TRBV13|.
TGTGCCAGCAGCTTAGGAGCAGGGGGTCTCGCGGGTTCCTACGAGCAGTACTTC
CASSLGAGGLAGSYEQYF
>TRBJ1-4|TRBD1|TRBV2|.
TGTGCCAGCAGGATCGGGACAGGGCCCCAAGCCCCAGAAAAACTGTTTTTT
CASRIGTGPQAPEKLFF
>TRBJ2-1|.|TRBV27|.
TGTGCCAGCAGTTCCACCCCGAACCCGGAGGGGGGGGTCTCCTACAATGAGCAGTTCTTC
CASSSTPNPEGGVSYNEQFF
>TRBJ2-1|TRBD2|TRBV29-1|.
TGCAGCGTTGATCCTAGCGGGGCTTCCTACAATGAGCAGTTCTTC
CSVDPSGASYNEQFF
>TRBJ2-5|.|TRBV6-1|.
TGTGCCAGCAGTGAAGTGATTGGAGATGGAGAGACCCAGTACTTC
CASSEVIGDGETQYF
>TRBJ2-5|TRBD2|TRBV27|.
TGTGCCAGCAGTTTAAAAGGAGCGGGGAAGCAAGAGACCCAGTACTTC
CASSLKGAGKQETQYF
>TRBJ2-3|TRBD1|TRBV5-1|.
TGCGCCAGCAGCTTTGGGGGACAGTGGGCTCGGGATACGCAGTATTTT
CASSFGGQWARDTQYF
>TRBJ1-2|.|TRBV2|.
TGTGCCAGCAGTAAGGAGACAGTGGCGGCTAAGGGCTACACCTTC
CASSKETVAAKGYTF
>TRBJ2-7|.|TRBV30|.
TGTGCCTGGAGTGGGCAGTCATATTACTACGAGCAGTACTTC
CAWSGQSYYYEQYF
>TRBJ1-1|TRBD1|TRBV27|.
TGTGCCAGCAGTTCCGACAGGGAAGTCGCTGAAGCTTTCTTT
CASSSDREVAEAFF
>TRBJ1-4|.|TRBV6-5|.
TGTGCCAGCAGTCCCCTGAGGGCAACTAATGAAAAACTGTTTTTT
CASSPLRATNEKLFF
>TRBJ2-3|TRBD2|TRBV29-1|.
TGCAGCGTTGTCCCGGGACTAGCGAACACAGATACGCAGTATTTT
CSVVPGLANTDTQYF
>TRBJ1-5|.|TRBV4-1|.
TGCGCCAGCAGCCGCATCAATTCGGGCGGGAGCAATCAGCCCCAGCATTTT
CASSRINSGGSNQPQHF
>TRBJ1-5|.|TRBV28|.
TGTGCCAGCAGTTTGCCAGGGTGGAATCAGCCCCAGCATTTT
CASSLPGWNQPQHF
>TRBJ1-2|.|TRBV28|.
TGTGCCGCAAGGGACTTGTGGGCCGGGTATGGCTACACCTTC
CAARDLWAGYGYTF
>TRBJ2-3|TRBD2|TRBV28|.
TGTGCCAGCAGTGACGGACTAGCGGGAGCCACGCAGTATTTT
CASSDGLAGATQYF
>TRBJ2-5|TRBD2|TRBV27|.
TGTGCCAGCAGGGCGGGGGGCATCCAAGAGACCCAGTACTTC
CASRAGGIQETQYF
>TRBJ1-4|.|TRBV28|.
TGTGCCAGCAGGGCAAATGAAAAACTGTTTTTT
CASRANEKLFF
>TRBJ1-3|.|TRBV2|.
TGTGCCAGCAGCGAACAGCCTTCACGGGGGGCTTCTGGAAACACCATATATTTT
CASSEQPSRGASGNTIYF
>TRBJ2-5|TRBD1|TRBV7-2|.
TGTGCCAGCAGCACCCAGGGGGTAGGGACCCAGTACTTC
CASSTQGVGTQYF
>TRBJ1-2|.|TRBV7-2|.
TGTGCCAGCAGCTTAGAACAGAACTATGGCTACACCTTC
CASSLEQNYGYTF